Following are 29 T cell receptor beta chains from one sample sequenced in a study of response to subunit inactivated influenza vaccine. A single record per CDR3 protein comes from TCRdb applying MiXCR to the RT-PCR reads. In the table there are a few hundred thousand distinct CDR3 sequences, roughly 22% of which are singletons. The starting material was PBMCs from blood, obtained about 20 months after vaccination. These receptors all stem from a man between 50 and 69 years old who received an inactivated influenza vaccine.

This rearrangement joins TRBV7-9 to TRBJ2-6, with D perhaps TRBD1 (6 bases). The germline V and J ends were trimmed by 5 bases and 4 bases, with 9 bases remaining between them. Germline V CDR1 and CDR2: SEHNR, FQNEAQ (reference sequence). The length of the CDR3 is 14 residues. CDR3 sequence reads: CASSAGVGANVLTF. The CDR3 region has the DNA TGTGCCAGCAGCGCAGGGGTCGGGGCCAACGTCCTGACTTTC.

This clonotype has more than one count but fewer than ten. CDR3 residues: CSVGGPGELFF. CDR3 DNA sequence: TGCAGCGTTGGGGGGCCCGGGGAGCTGTTTTTT. The rearrangement links TRBV29-1 to TRBJ2-2, with D perhaps TRBD1 (6 bases). Deletions cut 4 bases from V and 6 bases from J, with 6 bases between. This CDR3 comprises 11 residues. Germline values: CDR1 SQVTM, CDR2 ANQGSEA.

The CDR3 reads CASSPQELGGNTEAFF. The CDR3 DNA reads as TGTGCCAGCTCACCACAGGAACTCGGGGGGAACACTGAAGCTTTCTTT. This rearrangement joins TRBV18 to TRBJ1-1; weak D call: TRBD1 (5 bases). The length of the CDR3 is 16 residues. Per the germline V gene, CDR1 is KGHSH and CDR2 is LQKENI. V was cut by 1 base and J by 1 base, with 13 bases left in between.

Only a few counts were recorded for this clonotype. The chain uses TRBV5-1 and TRBJ1-2, with D maybe TRBD1 (5 bases). Trimming took 0 bases from V and 8 from J, leaving 11 bases between them. This CDR3 is 13 amino acids long. The V gene's germline CDR1 is SGHRS and CDR2 YFSETQ. CDR3 sequence: CASSLAGSEGYTF. For the CDR3, the DNA is TGCGCCAGCAGCTTGGCAGGGTCGGAAGGCTACACCTTC.

V usage is TRBV12-3 or TRBV12-4 and J usage is TRBJ2-2; TRBD1 might be the D (6 bases). The CDR3 length is 16 residues. Between the trimmed V and J ends, which lost 0 bases and 4 bases, there was a span of 12 bases. The DNA of the CDR3 is TGTGCCAGCAGTTTAGCGCTAGTAGGGGGCACCGGGGAGCTGTTTTTT. It encodes CASSLALVGGTGELFF.

The table lists this clonotype with a few counts. This chain connects TRBV6-1 to TRBJ2-1; D perhaps matches TRBD1 (6 bases). The V gene's germline CDR1 is MNHNS and CDR2 SASEGT. This CDR3 contains 17 residues. Deletions cut 5 bases from V and 5 bases from J, with 22 bases between. CDR3 DNA: TGTGCCAGCAGTAGAATAAGTAGAGGACAGAGGAACAATGAGCAGTTCTTC. The encoded protein is CASSRISRGQRNNEQFF.

This clonotype was observed a handful of times. The chain uses TRBV4-3 and TRBJ2-4; possibly TRBD1 or TRBD2 for D (6 bases each). The CDR3 is made up of 17 amino acids. The ends were cut back, 0 bases at V and 0 bases at J, with 12 bases in the middle. The germline gives CDR1 LGHNA, CDR2 YSLEER. CDR3 sequence (DNA): TGCGCCAGCAGCCAAGAACCAACGGGGGCAGCCAAAAACATTCAGTACTTC. Its translation is CASSQEPTGAAKNIQYF.

The J gene is TRBJ1-3, the V gene TRBV5-1; D not resolved. This CDR3 spans 16 amino acids. The germline V gene has CDR1 SGHRS and CDR2 YFSETQ. With 2 bases removed from V and 2 bases from J, the gap between germline ends came to 14 bases. The CDR3 loop is CASSLLLGGAGNTIYF. DNA for the CDR3: TGCGCCAGCAGCTTATTATTGGGTGGCGCTGGAAACACCATATATTTT. Complete variable domain (other parts from reference TRBV5-1 and TRBJ1-3): KAGVTQTPRYLIKTRGQQVTLSCSPISGHRSVSWYQQTPGQGLQFLFEYFSETQRNKGNFPGRFSGRQFSNSRSEMNVSTLELGDSALYLCASSLLLGGAGNTIYFGEGSWLTVV.

This rearrangement joins TRBV4-2 to TRBJ1-1; D is unclear. Deletions cut 1 base from V and 11 bases from J, with 8 bases between. Germline V gene sequence: CDR1 LGHNA, CDR2 YNFKEQ. This CDR3 region has 11 residues. Here the CDR3 DNA reads TGTGCCAGCAGCCAAGGGGCTGTGGCTTTCTTT. Amino acid sequence: CASSQGAVAFF.

This clonotype was seen only a few times. The chain couples TRBV6-6 to TRBJ1-1; D call uncertain. V shed 2 bases and J shed 3 bases, with 7 bases lying between them. The CDR3 runs 13 residues. From germline, CDR1 is MNHNY and CDR2 SVGAGI (reference sequence). CDR3 nucleotide sequence: TGTGCCAGCAGTTACATTTCGGACACTGAAGCTTTCTTT. It translates to CASSYISDTEAFF.

This clonotype was counted a few times. This rearrangement joins TRBV6-5 to TRBJ2-7; D perhaps matches TRBD2 (6 bases). Germline CDR1 is MNHEY and CDR2 is SVGAGI. V was clipped by 4 bases and J by 7 bases, with 17 bases between them. CDR3 length: 14 amino acids. DNA for the CDR3: TGTGCCAGCAGTTTGGGGACTCCTCGGGAGGAGCAGTACTTC. Translation gives CASSLGTPREEQYF.

The chain employs TRBV20-1 and TRBJ2-7; 8 positions match TRBD2. With 3 bases clipped from V and 0 bases from J, the junction kept 1 base outside the gene matches. The CDR3 covers 13 residues. Germline CDR1 reads DFQATT; CDR2 reads SNEGSKA (reference sequence). CDR3 coding DNA: TGCAGTGCTAGGAGCGGGAGCTCCTACGAGCAGTACTTC. It codes for CSARSGSSYEQYF.

Here the CDR3 reads CASSPRRVDYGYTF. CDR3 DNA sequence: TGTGCCAGCAGCCCACGGAGGGTAGACTATGGCTACACCTTC. This rearrangement joins TRBV7-8 to TRBJ1-2; D uncertain. The germline V and J ends were trimmed by 5 bases and 3 bases, with 13 bases remaining between them. Germline lookup yields CDR1 SGHVS and CDR2 FQNEAQ. The CDR3 consists of 14 residues. Variable domain in full (rest from reference TRBV7-8 and TRBJ1-2): GAGVSQSPRYKVAKRGQDVALRCDPISGHVSLFWYQQALGQGPEFLTYFQNEAQLDKSGLPSDRFFAERPEGSVSTLKIQRTQQEDSAVYLCASSPRRVDYGYTFGSGTRLTVV.

The V gene is TRBV29-1, the J gene TRBJ2-2; 11 bases are shared with TRBD1. Germline CDR1 and CDR2: SQVTM and ANQGSEA. CDR3 length: 14 amino acids. V lost 4 bases and J lost 5; bases outside the gene matches: 3. The CDR3 coding sequence is TGCAGCGTTGCTGGACAGGGGGCTACCGGGGAGCTGTTTTTT. It yields the protein CSVAGQGATGELFF.

Notes on this clonotype: A read error may be the cause here, since a much bigger clone is one base away. The gene calls are TRBV5-6 and TRBJ2-1, with 11 bases fitting TRBD2. Trimming took 4 bases from V and 2 from J; bases not matched to a gene: 2. This CDR3 region has 15 residues. Germline loops: CDR1 SGHDT, CDR2 YYEEEE. CDR3 DNA sequence: TGTGCCAGCAGCCGGGGACTAGCGGCCTACAATGAGCAGTTCTTC. Protein sequence: CASSRGLAAYNEQFF.

V and J are TRBV28 and TRBJ2-7, with 8 bases aligning to TRBD1. V shed 6 bases and J 4 bases; nucleotides not matched to a gene: 5. Germline assignment: CDR1 MDHEN and CDR2 SYDVKM. The CDR3 extends over 13 amino acids. DNA of the CDR3: TGTGCCAGCAGACGGGACAGGTTATACGAGCAGTACTTC. The encoded protein is CASRRDRLYEQYF.

This clonotype was recorded a few times. This chain links TRBV5-1 with TRBJ2-7, with 8 bases that match TRBD1. This CDR3 contains 14 residues. With V trimmed by 4 bases and J by 4 bases, 7 bases remained unmatched. The germline CDR1 and CDR2 sequences are SGHRS and YFSETQ. The CDR3 spells CASSSWDRSYEQYF. In nucleotides, the CDR3 is TGCGCCAGCAGCAGCTGGGACAGGAGTTACGAGCAGTACTTC.

The chain couples TRBV20-1 to TRBJ1-5, with TRBD1 as a possible D gene (5 bases). Germline values: CDR1 DFQATT, CDR2 SNEGSKA (reference sequence). The V end lost 5 bases, the J end lost 4 bases, and 15 bases lay between the germline ends. The CDR3 contains 14 residues. The CDR3 nucleotides are TGCAGTGCTTCGAAGTTCGGGGGGAATCAGCCCCAGCATTTT. This gives the protein CSASKFGGNQPQHF.

The V and J genes are TRBV18 and TRBJ2-5; D may be TRBD1 (5 bases). The CDR3 consists of 15 residues. Deletions cut 3 bases from V and 8 bases from J, with 19 bases between. In germline, CDR1 is KGHSH, CDR2 LQKENI. The chain's CDR3 is CASSPVDSPQGTQYF. CDR3 coding DNA: TGTGCCAGCTCACCCGTAGACAGCCCCCAAGGAACCCAGTACTTC.

This clonotype has a handful of counts. The rearrangement joins TRBV5-1 to TRBJ2-7, with TRBD2 as a possible D gene (5 bases). Germline V gene sequence: CDR1 SGHRS, CDR2 YFSETQ. The CDR3 has 13 residues. V lost 0 bases and J lost 6, with 10 bases in between. CDR3 DNA sequence: TGCGCCAGCAGCTTGGCCTACACTAGCGAGCAGTACTTC. Its protein product is CASSLAYTSEQYF.

This clonotype has ten or more counts. This chain links TRBV10-1 with TRBJ2-3, with D unresolved. Germline V gene sequence: CDR1 WNHNN, CDR2 SYGVQD (reference sequence). This CDR3 region has 14 residues. With 5 bases removed from V and 0 bases from J, the gap between germline ends came to 9 bases. CDR3 in DNA: TGCGCCAGCAGTAAAGGGCGAAGCACAGATACGCAGTATTTT. Protein: CASSKGRSTDTQYF.

This chain connects TRBV7-8 to TRBJ1-5; 9 positions agree with TRBD1. The CDR3 spans 16 residues. V lost 5 bases and J lost 3; bases outside the gene matches: 8. Germline assignment: CDR1 SGHVS and CDR2 FQNEAQ. The CDR3 here is CASSLGTGNINQPQHF. CDR3 nucleotides: TGTGCCAGCAGCCTTGGGACAGGGAACATCAATCAGCCCCAGCATTTT.

The chain carries TRBV7-2 and TRBJ2-5; 11 nucleotides match TRBD1. J gave up 4 bases and V 5 bases, and 12 bases lay outside the gene matches. The CDR3 runs 17 residues. Per the germline V gene, CDR1 is SGHTA and CDR2 is FQGNSA. The CDR3 region is CASSHYLGQGAGETQYF. The CDR3 DNA is TGTGCCAGCAGCCATTACCTCGGACAGGGGGCGGGAGAGACCCAGTACTTC. Full variable domain (outside the CDR3, taken from reference TRBV7-2 and TRBJ2-5): GAGVSQSPSNKVTEKGKDVELRCDPISGHTALYWYRQSLGQGLEFLIYFQGNSAPDKSGLPSDRFSAERTGGSVSTLTIQRTQQEDSAVYLCASSHYLGQGAGETQYFGPGTRLLVL.

The chain employs TRBV5-1 and TRBJ2-7; 7 bases agree with TRBD2. The CDR3 has 15 residues. V gave up 0 bases and J gave up 2 bases; unmatched junction bases: 5. Germline values: CDR1 SGHRS, CDR2 YFSETQ. In DNA form, the CDR3 reads TGCGCCAGCAGCTTGGAAAGCGGGGCCGCCTACGAGCAGTACTTC. Its translation is CASSLESGAAYEQYF.

This rearrangement joins TRBV19 to TRBJ1-5; D is unresolved. The CDR3 contains 15 residues. CDR1 is LNHDA, CDR2 SQIVND, per germline (reference sequence). V gave up 1 base and J gave up 3 bases, with 10 bases separating them. The CDR3 DNA reads TGTGCCAGTAGTATAGGCATGCGCCTCAATCAGCCCCAGCATTTT. Encoded protein: CASSIGMRLNQPQHF.

This chain joins TRBV5-1 and TRBJ2-5; TRBD2 agrees at 10 bases. V lost 4 bases to trimming and J lost 3 bases; unmatched junction nucleotides: 3. The CDR3 loop spans 14 amino acids. Looked up from germline, CDR1 is SGHRS and CDR2 is YFSETQ. The CDR3 coding sequence is TGCGCCAGCAGCAAACTAGCGGGGAAAGAGACCCAGTACTTC. Its translation is CASSKLAGKETQYF. The full variable domain, with the rest looked up from reference TRBV5-1 and TRBJ2-5, is KAGVTQTPRYLIKTRGQQVTLSCSPISGHRSVSWYQQTPGQGLQFLFEYFSETQRNKGNFPGRFSGRQFSNSRSEMNVSTLELGDSALYLCASSKLAGKETQYFGPGTRLLVL.

The CDR3: CASSLVSSGNNEQFF. The CDR3, as DNA: TGTGCCAGCAGCTTAGTTTCTAGCGGAAACAATGAGCAGTTCTTC. The chain couples TRBV7-2 to TRBJ2-1; 7 bases map to TRBD2. Germline trimming cut 1 base from V and 5 bases from J; bases unmatched to any gene: 5. The CDR3 has 15 residues. From germline, CDR1 is SGHTA and CDR2 FQGNSA.

Only a few counts were recorded for this clonotype. CDR3 sequence reads: CASSQVLGGTEAFF. The CDR3 DNA is TGTGCCAGCAGCCAAGTACTGGGAGGCACTGAAGCTTTCTTT. This chain links TRBV3-1 with TRBJ1-1, with D unresolved. The CDR3 contains 14 residues. CDR1 LGHDT and CDR2 YNNKEL come from the germline V gene (reference sequence). Between the trimmed V and J ends, which lost 1 base and 4 bases, there was a span of 10 bases.

The gene calls are TRBV20-1 and TRBJ2-1; D gene unclear. The CDR3 consists of 11 residues. Per germline, CDR1 DFQATT and CDR2 SNEGSKA (reference sequence). V was pared by 6 bases and J by 10 bases, with 13 bases between. The CDR3: CSATVLREQFF. DNA for the CDR3: TGCAGTGCCACAGTTCTCAGGGAGCAGTTCTTC.